The rows below give T cell receptor beta chains drawn from one sample of a study of blood T cell repertoires in COVID-19. Method: immunoSEQ multiplex PCR; TCRdb's copy keeps in-frame clones and lacks some. The sample lists approximately 68,000 clones; around 83% were seen once. The sequenced sample was peripheral blood. These receptors came from a woman aged 55-75 years with acute or convalescent COVID-19. CDR3s include the opening cysteine and the closing phenylalanine or tryptophan. D genes are given only for firm matches. Where a row states a size, it is once, few, many or the class of an expanded clone; other rows omit it.

>once|TRBJ2-3|.|TRBV2
CASARGATDTQYF
TGTGCCAGCGCCCGGGGGGCCACAGATACGCAGTATTTT
>.|TRBJ1-1|.|TRBV24-1
CATSDHQNTEAFF
TGTGCCACCAGTGACCATCAGAACACTGAAGCTTTCTTT
>once|TRBJ1-5|TRBD1|TRBV24-1
CATSLGQGVNQPQHF
TGTGCCACCAGTTTGGGACAGGGGGTCAATCAGCCCCAGCATTTT
>.|TRBJ1-3|TRBD1|TRBV5-1
CASSSTGVNGNTIYF
TGCGCCAGCAGCTCTACAGGGGTTAACGGAAACACCATATATTTT
>few|TRBJ2-2|TRBD2|TRBV6-6
CASRNSGGGTGELFF
TGTGCCAGCAGGAATAGCGGGGGGGGCACCGGGGAGCTGTTTTTT
>once|TRBJ1-6|TRBD1|TRBV19
CASSIPGQNFNSPLHF
TGTGCCAGTAGTATCCCGGGACAGAATTTTAATTCACCCCTCCACTTT
>.|TRBJ1-1|.|TRBV7-2
CASNGGLTEAFF
TGTGCCAGCAACGGGGGGCTTACTGAAGCTTTCTTT
>.|TRBJ1-1|TRBD1|TRBV14
CASSLTGGMGTEAFF
TGTGCCAGCAGCCTCACAGGGGGCATGGGCACTGAAGCTTTCTTT
>few|TRBJ1-1|TRBD1|TRBV6-5
CASSYGATGGWEAFF
TGTGCCAGCAGTTATGGGGCCACAGGGGGCTGGGAAGCTTTCTTT
>.|TRBJ2-2|.|TRBV6-5
CASSSASTGTGELFF
TGTGCCAGCAGTTCCGCCTCGACGGGGACCGGGGAGCTGTTTTTT
>.|TRBJ2-5|TRBD2|TRBV3-1/TRBV3-2
CASSRGLAGGPQYF
TGTGCCAGCAGCCGCGGACTAGCGGGGGGGCCCCAGTACTTC
>.|TRBJ2-3|TRBD2|TRBV9
CASSASISGGGTSTDTQYF
TGTGCCAGCAGCGCCTCTATATCGGGCGGGGGGACTAGCACAGATACGCAGTATTTT
>.|TRBJ1-4|.|TRBV7-2
CASSLRQSNEKLFF
TGTGCCAGCAGCTTGCGGCAGTCTAATGAAAAACTGTTTTTT
>.|TRBJ1-2|.|TRBV5-6
CASMIQGMENYGYTF
TGTGCCAGCATGATACAGGGAATGGAAAACTATGGCTACACCTTC
>few|TRBJ1-4|TRBD1|TRBV3-1/TRBV3-2
CASSKTGAPNEKLFF
TGTGCCAGCAGCAAAACAGGGGCGCCTAATGAAAAACTGTTTTTT